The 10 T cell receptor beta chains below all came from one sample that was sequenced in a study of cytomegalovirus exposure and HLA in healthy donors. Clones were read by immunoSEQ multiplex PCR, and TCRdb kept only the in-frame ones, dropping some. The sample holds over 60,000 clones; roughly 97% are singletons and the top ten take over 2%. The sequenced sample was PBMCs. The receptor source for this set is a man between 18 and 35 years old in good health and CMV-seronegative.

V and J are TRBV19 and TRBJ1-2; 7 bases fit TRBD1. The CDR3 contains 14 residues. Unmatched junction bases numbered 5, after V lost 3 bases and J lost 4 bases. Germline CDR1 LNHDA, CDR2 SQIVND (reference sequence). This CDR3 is CASSIPGQSYGYTF. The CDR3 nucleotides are TGTGCCAGTAGTATCCCGGGACAGTCCTATGGCTACACCTTC.

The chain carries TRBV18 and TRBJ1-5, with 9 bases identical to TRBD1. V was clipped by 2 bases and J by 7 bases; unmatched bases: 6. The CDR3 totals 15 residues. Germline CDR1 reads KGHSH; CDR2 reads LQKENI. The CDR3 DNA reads TGTGCCAGCTCACCATCTACAGGGGGCGGACAGCCCCAGCATTTT. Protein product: CASSPSTGGGQPQHF.

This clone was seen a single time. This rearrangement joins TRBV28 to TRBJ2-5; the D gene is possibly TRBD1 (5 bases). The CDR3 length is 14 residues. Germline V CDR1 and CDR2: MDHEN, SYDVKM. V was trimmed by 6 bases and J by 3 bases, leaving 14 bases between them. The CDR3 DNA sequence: TGTGCCAGCAGCCCCCCCAGGGATGAAGAGACCCAGTACTTC. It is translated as CASSPPRDEETQYF. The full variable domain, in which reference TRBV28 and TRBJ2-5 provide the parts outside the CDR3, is DVKVTQSSRYLVKRTGEKVFLECVQDMDHENMFWYRQDPGLGLRLIYFSYDVKMKEKGDIPEGYSVSREKKERFSLILESASTNQTSMYLCASSPPRDEETQYFGPGTRLLVL.

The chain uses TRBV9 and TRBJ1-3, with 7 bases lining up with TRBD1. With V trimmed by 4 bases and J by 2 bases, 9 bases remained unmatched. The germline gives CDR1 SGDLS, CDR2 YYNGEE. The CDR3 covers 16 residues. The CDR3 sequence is CASSQGRQGAGNTIYF. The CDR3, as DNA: TGTGCCAGCAGCCAAGGGAGACAGGGAGCTGGAAACACCATATATTTT. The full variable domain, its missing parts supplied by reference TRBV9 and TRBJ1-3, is DSGVTQTPKHLITATGQRVTLRCSPRSGDLSVYWYQQSLDQGLQFLIQYYNGEERAKGNILERFSAQQFPDLHSELNLSSLELGDSALYFCASSQGRQGAGNTIYFGEGSWLTVV.

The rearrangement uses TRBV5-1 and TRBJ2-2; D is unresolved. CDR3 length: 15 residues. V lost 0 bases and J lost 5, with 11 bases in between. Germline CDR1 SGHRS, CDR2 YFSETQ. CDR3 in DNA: TGCGCCAGCAGCTTGGGGGCAGCCCGGACCGGGGAGCTGTTTTTT. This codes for CASSLGAARTGELFF.

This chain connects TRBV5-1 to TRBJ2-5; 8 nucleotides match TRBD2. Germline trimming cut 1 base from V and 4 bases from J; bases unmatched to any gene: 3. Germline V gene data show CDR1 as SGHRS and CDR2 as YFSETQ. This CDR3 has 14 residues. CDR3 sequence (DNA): TGCGCCAGCAGCTTGCAGGCGGGAGGAGAGACCCAGTACTTC. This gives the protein CASSLQAGGETQYF. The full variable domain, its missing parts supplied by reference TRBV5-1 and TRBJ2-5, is KAGVTQTPRYLIKTRGQQVTLSCSPISGHRSVSWYQQTPGQGLQFLFEYFSETQRNKGNFPGRFSGRQFSNSRSEMNVSTLELGDSALYLCASSLQAGGETQYFGPGTRLLVL.

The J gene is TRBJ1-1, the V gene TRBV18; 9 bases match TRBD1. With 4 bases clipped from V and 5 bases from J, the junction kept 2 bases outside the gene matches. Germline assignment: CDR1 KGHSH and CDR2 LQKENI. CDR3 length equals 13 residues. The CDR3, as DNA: TGTGCCAGCTCACGGACAGGGGTTACTGAAGCTTTCTTT. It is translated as CASSRTGVTEAFF.

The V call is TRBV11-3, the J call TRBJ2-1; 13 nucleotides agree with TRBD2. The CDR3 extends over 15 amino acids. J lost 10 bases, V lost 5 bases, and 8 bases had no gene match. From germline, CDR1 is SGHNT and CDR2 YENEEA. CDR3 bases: TGTGCCAGCAGCCTAGGACTAGCGGGAGCGGCCGAGCAGTTCTTC. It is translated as CASSLGLAGAAEQFF.

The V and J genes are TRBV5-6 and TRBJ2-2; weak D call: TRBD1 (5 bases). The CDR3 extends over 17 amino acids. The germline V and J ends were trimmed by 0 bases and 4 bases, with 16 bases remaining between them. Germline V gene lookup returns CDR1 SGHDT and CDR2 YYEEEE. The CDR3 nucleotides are TGTGCCAGCAGCTTGGGTTTAGGGGTAGGAGTCACCGGGGAGCTGTTTTTT. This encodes CASSLGLGVGVTGELFF.

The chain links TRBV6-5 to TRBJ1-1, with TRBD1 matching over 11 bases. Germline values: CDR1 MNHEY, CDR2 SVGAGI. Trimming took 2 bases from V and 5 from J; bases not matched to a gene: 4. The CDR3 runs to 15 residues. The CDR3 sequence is CASSYRTGGGTEAFF. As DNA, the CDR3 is TGTGCCAGCAGTTACCGGACAGGGGGCGGGACTGAAGCTTTCTTT.